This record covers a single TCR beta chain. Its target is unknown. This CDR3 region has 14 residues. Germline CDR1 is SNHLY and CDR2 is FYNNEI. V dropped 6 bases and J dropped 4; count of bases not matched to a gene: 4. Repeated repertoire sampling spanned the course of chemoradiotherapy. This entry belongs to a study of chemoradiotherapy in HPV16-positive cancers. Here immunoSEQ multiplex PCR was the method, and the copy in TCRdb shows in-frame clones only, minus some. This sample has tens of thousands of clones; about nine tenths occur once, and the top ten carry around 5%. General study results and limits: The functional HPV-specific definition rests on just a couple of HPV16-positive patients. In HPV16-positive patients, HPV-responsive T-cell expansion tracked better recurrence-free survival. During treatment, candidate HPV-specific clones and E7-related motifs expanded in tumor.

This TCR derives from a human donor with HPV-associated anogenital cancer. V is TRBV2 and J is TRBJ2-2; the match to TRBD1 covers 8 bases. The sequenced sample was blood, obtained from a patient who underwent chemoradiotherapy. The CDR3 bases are TGTGCCAGCAGAAGGGACAGGCTCACCGGGGAGCTGTTTTTT. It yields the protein CASRRDRLTGELFF.